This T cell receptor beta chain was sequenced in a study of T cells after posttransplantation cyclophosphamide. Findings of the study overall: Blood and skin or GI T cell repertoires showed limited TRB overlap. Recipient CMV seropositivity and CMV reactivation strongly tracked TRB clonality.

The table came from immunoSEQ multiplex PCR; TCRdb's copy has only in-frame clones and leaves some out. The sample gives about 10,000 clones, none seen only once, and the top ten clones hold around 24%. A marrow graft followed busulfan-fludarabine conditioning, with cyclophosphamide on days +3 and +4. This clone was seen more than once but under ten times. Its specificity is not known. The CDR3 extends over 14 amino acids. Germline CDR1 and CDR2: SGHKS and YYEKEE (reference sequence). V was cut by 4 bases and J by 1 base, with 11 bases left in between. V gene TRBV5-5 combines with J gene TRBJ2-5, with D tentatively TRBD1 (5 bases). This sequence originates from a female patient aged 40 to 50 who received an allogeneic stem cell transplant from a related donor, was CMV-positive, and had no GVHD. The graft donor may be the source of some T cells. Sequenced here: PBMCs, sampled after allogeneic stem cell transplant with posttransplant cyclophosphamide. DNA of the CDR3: TGTGCCAGCAGCCCTGTGGGGCCCCAAGAGACCCAGTACTTC. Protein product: CASSPVGPQETQYF.